This T cell receptor beta chain comes out of a study of blood T cell repertoires in COVID-19. As for the study in general: Samples representing acute and convalescent COVID-19 were sourced from the United States, Italy and Spain. Sample material is recorded as cDNA or gDNA derived from T cells, B-cell-depleted T cells, or PBMCs.

Under the authors' procedure: Amplification of reference gene primers was used by the study to estimate nucleated cell counts. Method: immunoSEQ multiplex PCR; TCRdb's copy keeps in-frame clones and lacks some. That table furnishes V, J and clone size, whereas the DNA furnished D and trimming. The sample yields roughly 410,000 clones, more than 75% seen once. Germline assignment: CDR1 MNHEY and CDR2 SVGAGI. The CDR3 covers 15 residues. The V and J ends lost 6 bases and 6 bases, in that order; junction bases with no gene match: 9. Enrolled during active infection, Seattle patients were then followed longitudinally.

The chain recombines TRBV6-5 with TRBJ2-2; 8 bases match TRBD2. Sequencing was carried out using peripheral blood. This receptor was identified in a woman aged 55-70 years with COVID-19, enrolled during active disease. The CDR3 DNA follows: TGTGCCAGCAGCCGCGGGACTAGGAGGGCCGGGGAGCTGTTTTTT. Its translation: CASSRGTRRAGELFF.